Listed below are T cell receptor beta chains from one sample, sequenced in a study of blood T cell repertoires in COVID-19. Sequencing used immunoSEQ multiplex PCR; TCRdb keeps in-frame clones, though not all of them. The sample lists 150,000 to 200,000 clones, over 80% occurring once. Sequences were obtained from peripheral blood. The receptors were sampled from a young woman with acute or convalescent COVID-19. CDR3s include the opening cysteine and the closing phenylalanine or tryptophan. D genes are given only for firm matches. The size of a clone is reported for some rows only, either as once, few or many, or as a class for expanded clones.

V gene: TRBV9; J gene: TRBJ2-2; D gene: TRBD1; clone size: NA; CDR3 DNA: TGTGCCAGCAGCAACCAAGCTGGACAGGGTACCGGGGAGCTGTTTTTT; CDR3 protein: CASSNQAGQGTGELFF
V gene: TRBV29-1; J gene: TRBJ2-1; D gene: TRBD2; clone size: NA; CDR3 DNA: TGCAGCGGTCGGACTAGCGGGAGCTCCTACAATGAGCAGTTCTTC; CDR3 protein: CSGRTSGSSYNEQFF
V gene: TRBV27; J gene: TRBJ2-7; D gene: NA; clone size: NA; CDR3 DNA: TGTGCCAGCAGTTCAACGACAGGCCCGACCGTGTTC; CDR3 protein: CASSSTTGPTVF
V gene: TRBV27; J gene: TRBJ1-1; D gene: NA; clone size: NA; CDR3 DNA: TGTGCCAGCAGTCCCCAGGGTTATAACACTGAAGCTTTCTTT; CDR3 protein: CASSPQGYNTEAFF
V gene: TRBV5-1; J gene: TRBJ2-7; D gene: NA; clone size: NA; CDR3 DNA: TGCGCCAGCAGCTTAAACAGGGACACGGCCCACTACGAGCAGTACTTC; CDR3 protein: CASSLNRDTAHYEQYF
V gene: TRBV7-9; J gene: TRBJ1-6; D gene: NA; clone size: NA; CDR3 DNA: TGTGCCAGCAGCTCCCCCGGGGGGTTTACCCGTTCACCCCTCCACTTT; CDR3 protein: CASSSPGGFTRSPLHF
V gene: TRBV3-1/TRBV3-2; J gene: TRBJ2-7; D gene: NA; clone size: NA; CDR3 DNA: TGTGCCAGCAGCCAAGACGCACAGGGAGTCCTCCTCTCCTACGAGCAGTACTTC; CDR3 protein: CASSQDAQGVLLSYEQYF
V gene: TRBV6-5; J gene: TRBJ1-5; D gene: NA; clone size: NA; CDR3 DNA: TGTGCCAGCAAAGAGTCGGGGTCAAATCAGCCCCAGCATTTT; CDR3 protein: CASKESGSNQPQHF
V gene: TRBV11-2; J gene: TRBJ2-7; D gene: TRBD1; clone size: NA; CDR3 DNA: TGTGCCAGCAGCTTAGGACAGGGGGACCACGAGCAGTACTTC; CDR3 protein: CASSLGQGDHEQYF
V gene: TRBV7-9; J gene: TRBJ1-4; D gene: NA; clone size: few; CDR3 DNA: TGTGCCAGCAGCTTCAGGACAACTAATGAAAAACTGTTTTTT; CDR3 protein: CASSFRTTNEKLFF
V gene: TRBV7-8; J gene: TRBJ1-3; D gene: NA; clone size: NA; CDR3 DNA: TGTGCCAGCCGACTTGGGGGGGCGGGAGGAAACACCATATATTTT; CDR3 protein: CASRLGGAGGNTIYF
V gene: TRBV7-2; J gene: TRBJ2-7; D gene: NA; clone size: NA; CDR3 DNA: TGTGCCAGCAGCTTAGTTTACAGGGACGAGCAGTACTTC; CDR3 protein: CASSLVYRDEQYF
V gene: TRBV11-2; J gene: TRBJ2-7; D gene: TRBD1; clone size: NA; CDR3 DNA: TGTGCCAGCAGCCCTCGGGACAGGGGACGCTACGAGCAGTACTTC; CDR3 protein: CASSPRDRGRYEQYF
V gene: TRBV28; J gene: TRBJ2-5; D gene: TRBD1; clone size: NA; CDR3 DNA: TGTGCCAGCATGGGGACAGGAGAGACCCAGTACTTC; CDR3 protein: CASMGTGETQYF
V gene: TRBV6-2/TRBV6-3; J gene: TRBJ2-7; D gene: TRBD2; clone size: NA; CDR3 DNA: TGTGCCAGCAGTTCCTTGCCTAGCGGGGAATACGAGCAGTACTTC; CDR3 protein: CASSSLPSGEYEQYF
V gene: TRBV7-2; J gene: TRBJ2-4; D gene: NA; clone size: few; CDR3 DNA: TGTGCCAGCAGCCTGACTGCTCTGGGTCAGTACTTC; CDR3 protein: CASSLTALGQYF
V gene: TRBV28; J gene: TRBJ2-1; D gene: NA; clone size: NA; CDR3 DNA: TGTGCCAGCAGTCCCCAGGTGGAACAGGATGAGCAGTTCTTC; CDR3 protein: CASSPQVEQDEQFF
V gene: TRBV7-8; J gene: TRBJ1-2; D gene: NA; clone size: NA; CDR3 DNA: TGTGCCAGCAGCTTACCCTCGGGGGGCCGATATGGCTACACCTTC; CDR3 protein: CASSLPSGGRYGYTF
V gene: TRBV7-9; J gene: TRBJ1-3; D gene: NA; clone size: NA; CDR3 DNA: TGTGCCAGCAGCTTTCGAGGTGGAAACACCATATATTTT; CDR3 protein: CASSFRGGNTIYF
V gene: TRBV6-5; J gene: TRBJ2-3; D gene: TRBD2; clone size: NA; CDR3 DNA: TGTGCCAGCAGCATAAGGGAGGGTTGGACAGATACGCAGTATTTT; CDR3 protein: CASSIREGWTDTQYF
V gene: TRBV7-2; J gene: TRBJ2-7; D gene: TRBD2; clone size: NA; CDR3 DNA: TGTGCCAGCAGCTTAGCTGGTAGCGGGAGGGCCCCCTACGAGCAGTACTTC; CDR3 protein: CASSLAGSGRAPYEQYF
V gene: TRBV5-4; J gene: TRBJ1-1; D gene: NA; clone size: NA; CDR3 DNA: TGTGCCAGCAGCCGGGAATTCGTGGGGATGAACACTGAAGCTTTCTTT; CDR3 protein: CASSREFVGMNTEAFF
V gene: TRBV6-5; J gene: TRBJ2-2; D gene: NA; clone size: few; CDR3 DNA: TGTGCCAGCAGCGCGAACACCGGGGAGCTGTTTTTT; CDR3 protein: CASSANTGELFF
V gene: TRBV2; J gene: TRBJ1-5; D gene: NA; clone size: NA; CDR3 DNA: TGTGCCAGCAGTGACACACAGCCTCAGCCCCAGCATTTT; CDR3 protein: CASSDTQPQPQHF
V gene: TRBV30; J gene: TRBJ1-1; D gene: NA; clone size: NA; CDR3 DNA: TGTGCCTGGAGTACTCGGACCTCCCGGGGGGCTCGGGCTGAAGCTTTCTTT; CDR3 protein: CAWSTRTSRGARAEAFF
V gene: TRBV19; J gene: TRBJ1-1; D gene: NA; clone size: NA; CDR3 DNA: TGTGCCAGTAGTTTGGCAGGTACTGGCACTGAAGCTTTCTTT; CDR3 protein: CASSLAGTGTEAFF
V gene: TRBV4-3; J gene: TRBJ2-1; D gene: TRBD2; clone size: NA; CDR3 DNA: TGCGCCAGCAGCCAAGTCTTTGGGACTAGCTCCTACAATGAGCAGTTCTTC; CDR3 protein: CASSQVFGTSSYNEQFF
V gene: TRBV12-3/TRBV12-4; J gene: TRBJ1-2; D gene: NA; clone size: NA; CDR3 DNA: TGTGCCAGCAGGGACAGACAGTCCTATGGCTACACCTTC; CDR3 protein: CASRDRQSYGYTF